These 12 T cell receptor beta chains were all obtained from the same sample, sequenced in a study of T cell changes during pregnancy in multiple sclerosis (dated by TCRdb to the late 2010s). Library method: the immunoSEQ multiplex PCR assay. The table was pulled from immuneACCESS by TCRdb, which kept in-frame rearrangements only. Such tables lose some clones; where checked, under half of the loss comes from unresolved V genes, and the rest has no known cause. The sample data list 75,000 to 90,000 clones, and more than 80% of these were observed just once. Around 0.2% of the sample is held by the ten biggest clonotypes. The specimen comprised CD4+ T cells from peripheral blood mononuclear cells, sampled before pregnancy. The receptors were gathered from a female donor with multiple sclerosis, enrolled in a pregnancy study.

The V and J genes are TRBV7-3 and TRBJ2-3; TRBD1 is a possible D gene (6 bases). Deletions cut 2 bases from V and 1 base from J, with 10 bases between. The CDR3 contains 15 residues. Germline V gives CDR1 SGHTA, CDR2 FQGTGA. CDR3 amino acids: CASSLSQGGTDTQYF. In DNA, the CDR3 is TGTGCCAGCAGCTTATCACAGGGAGGCACAGATACGCAGTATTTT.

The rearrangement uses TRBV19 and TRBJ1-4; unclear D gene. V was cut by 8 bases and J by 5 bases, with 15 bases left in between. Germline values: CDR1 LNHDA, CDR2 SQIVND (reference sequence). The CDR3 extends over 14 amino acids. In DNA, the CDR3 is TGTGCCAGTGCCCTAGGAATCCCCAATGAAAAACTGTTTTTT. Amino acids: CASALGIPNEKLFF.

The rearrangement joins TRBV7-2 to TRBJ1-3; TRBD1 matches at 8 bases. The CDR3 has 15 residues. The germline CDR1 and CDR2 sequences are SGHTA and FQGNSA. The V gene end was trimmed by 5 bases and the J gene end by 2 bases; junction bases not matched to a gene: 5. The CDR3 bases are TGTGCCAGCAGCCCAGGGGGCAACACTGGAAACACCATATATTTT. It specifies CASSPGGNTGNTIYF.

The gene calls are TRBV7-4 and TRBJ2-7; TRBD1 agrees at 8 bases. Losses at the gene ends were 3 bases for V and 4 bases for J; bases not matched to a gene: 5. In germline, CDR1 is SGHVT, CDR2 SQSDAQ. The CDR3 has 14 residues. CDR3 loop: CASSFGDRGYEQYF. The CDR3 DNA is TGTGCCAGCAGCTTCGGAGACAGGGGATACGAGCAGTACTTC. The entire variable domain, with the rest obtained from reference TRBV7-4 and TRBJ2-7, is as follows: GAGVSQSPRYKVAKRGRDVALRCDSISGHVTLYWYRQTLGQGSEVLTYSQSDAQRDKSGRPSGRFSAERPERSVSTLKIQRTEQGDSAVYLCASSFGDRGYEQYFGPGTRLTVT.

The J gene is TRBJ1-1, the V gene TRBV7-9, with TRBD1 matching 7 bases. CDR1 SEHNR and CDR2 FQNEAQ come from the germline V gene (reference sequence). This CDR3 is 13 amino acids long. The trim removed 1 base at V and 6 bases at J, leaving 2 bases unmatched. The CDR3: CASSLGGQPEAFF. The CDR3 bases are TGTGCCAGCAGCTTAGGGGGACAGCCTGAAGCTTTCTTT.

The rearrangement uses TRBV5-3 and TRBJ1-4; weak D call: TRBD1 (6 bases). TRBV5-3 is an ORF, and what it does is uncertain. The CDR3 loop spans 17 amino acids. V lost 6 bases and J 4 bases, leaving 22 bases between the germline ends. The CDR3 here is CARTPRGGQNNNEKLFF. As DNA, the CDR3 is TGTGCCAGAACCCCTCGGGGGGGGCAGAACAATAATGAAAAACTGTTTTTT.

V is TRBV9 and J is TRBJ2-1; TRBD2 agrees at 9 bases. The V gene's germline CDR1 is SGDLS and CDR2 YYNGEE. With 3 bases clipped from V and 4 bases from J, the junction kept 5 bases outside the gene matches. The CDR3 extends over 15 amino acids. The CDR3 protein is CASSETSGTYNEQFF. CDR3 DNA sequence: TGTGCCAGCAGCGAGACTAGCGGAACTTACAATGAGCAGTTCTTC.

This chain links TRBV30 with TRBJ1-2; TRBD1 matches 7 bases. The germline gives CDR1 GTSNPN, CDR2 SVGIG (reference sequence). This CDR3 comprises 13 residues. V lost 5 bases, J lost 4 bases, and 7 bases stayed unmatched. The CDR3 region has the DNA TGTGCCTGGGCTTCGACAGGGTTCTATGGCTACACCTTC. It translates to CAWASTGFYGYTF.

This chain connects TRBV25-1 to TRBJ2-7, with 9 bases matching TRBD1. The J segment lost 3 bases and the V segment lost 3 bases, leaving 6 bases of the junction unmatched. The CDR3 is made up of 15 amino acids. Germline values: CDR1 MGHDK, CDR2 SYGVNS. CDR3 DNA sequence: TGTGCCAGCAGTGACCAAGGACAGGGGTTCTACGAGCAGTACTTC. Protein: CASSDQGQGFYEQYF.

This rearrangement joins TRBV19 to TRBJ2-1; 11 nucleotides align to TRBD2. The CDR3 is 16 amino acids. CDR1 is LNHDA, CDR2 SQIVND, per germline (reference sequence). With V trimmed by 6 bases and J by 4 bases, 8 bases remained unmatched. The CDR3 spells CASSKGLAVSYNEQFF. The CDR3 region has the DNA TGTGCCAGTAGCAAGGGACTAGCGGTGTCATACAATGAGCAGTTCTTC.

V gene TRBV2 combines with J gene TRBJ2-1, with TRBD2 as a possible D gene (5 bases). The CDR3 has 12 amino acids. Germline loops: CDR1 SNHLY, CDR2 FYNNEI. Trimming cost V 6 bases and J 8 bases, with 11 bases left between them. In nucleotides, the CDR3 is TGTGCCAGCAGGGTAAGCGGCGATGAGCAGTTCTTC. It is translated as CASRVSGDEQFF.

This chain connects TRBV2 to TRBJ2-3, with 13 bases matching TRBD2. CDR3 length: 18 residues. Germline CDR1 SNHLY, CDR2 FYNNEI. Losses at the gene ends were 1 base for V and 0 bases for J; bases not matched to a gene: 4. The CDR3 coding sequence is TGTGCCAGCAGTGAAGGGACTAGCGGGGGACTTAGCACAGATACGCAGTATTTT. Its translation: CASSEGTSGGLSTDTQYF.